This record looks at one TCR beta chain sequence and its context. Its antigen is not identified. Germline CDR1 and CDR2: SGHDN and FVKESK. The CDR3 contains 14 residues. V lost 5 bases and J lost 4, with 12 bases in between. This sample stems from a study of early T cells in non-severe SARS-CoV-2 infection. Turning to the study itself: RNA in bulk from unsorted whole blood was sequenced, and chains were unpaired. Findings and caveats of the study: Using VDJdb, the matching emphasized anti-spike CD8 responses while missing private and CD4 specificities.

TCRdb re-called the 5' RACE reads with MiXCR, one entry per CDR3 protein. The sample lists tens of thousands of distinct CDR3 sequences; 12% were seen once. Material for sequencing was whole blood. The TCR sequence derives from an adult who was a healthcare worker with PCR-confirmed SARS-CoV-2 infection or an uninfected control (not recorded which). The J gene is TRBJ2-1, the V gene TRBV14; D uncertain. The CDR3 DNA is TGTGCCAGCAGCAAAGTAATAGGTTACAATGAGCAGTTCTTC. Protein: CASSKVIGYNEQFF.